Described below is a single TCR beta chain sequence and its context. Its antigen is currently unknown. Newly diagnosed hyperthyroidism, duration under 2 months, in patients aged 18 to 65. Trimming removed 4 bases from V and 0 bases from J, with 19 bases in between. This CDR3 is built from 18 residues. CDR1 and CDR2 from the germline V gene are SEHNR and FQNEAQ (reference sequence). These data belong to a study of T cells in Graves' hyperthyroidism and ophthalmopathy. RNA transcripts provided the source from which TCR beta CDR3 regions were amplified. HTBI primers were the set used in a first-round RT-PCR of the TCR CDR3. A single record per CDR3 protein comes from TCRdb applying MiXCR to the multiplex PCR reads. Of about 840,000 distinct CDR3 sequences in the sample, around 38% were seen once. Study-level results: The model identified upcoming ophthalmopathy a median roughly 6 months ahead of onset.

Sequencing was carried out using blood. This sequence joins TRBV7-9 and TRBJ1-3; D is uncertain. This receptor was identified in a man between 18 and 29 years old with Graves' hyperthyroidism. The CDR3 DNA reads TGTGCCAGCAGCTCCCTGGAGGAGGGCTTCATCTCTGGAAACACCATATATTTT. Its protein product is CASSSLEEGFISGNTIYF.